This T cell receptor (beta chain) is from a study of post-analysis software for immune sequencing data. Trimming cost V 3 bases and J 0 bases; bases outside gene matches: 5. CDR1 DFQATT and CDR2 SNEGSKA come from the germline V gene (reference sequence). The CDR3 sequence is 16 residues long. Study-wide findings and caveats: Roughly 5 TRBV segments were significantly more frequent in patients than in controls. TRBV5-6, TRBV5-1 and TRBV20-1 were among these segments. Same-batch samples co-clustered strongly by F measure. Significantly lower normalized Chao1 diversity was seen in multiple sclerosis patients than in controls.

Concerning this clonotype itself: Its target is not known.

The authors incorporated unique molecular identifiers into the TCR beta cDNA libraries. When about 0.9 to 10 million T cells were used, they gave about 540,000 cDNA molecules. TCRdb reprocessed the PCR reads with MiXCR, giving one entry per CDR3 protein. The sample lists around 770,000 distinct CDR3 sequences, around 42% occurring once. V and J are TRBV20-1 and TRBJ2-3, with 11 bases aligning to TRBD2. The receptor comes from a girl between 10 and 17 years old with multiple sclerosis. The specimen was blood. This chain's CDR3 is CSASPLAGGSTDTQYF. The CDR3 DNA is TGCAGTGCTAGCCCTCTAGCGGGAGGAAGCACAGATACGCAGTATTTT.